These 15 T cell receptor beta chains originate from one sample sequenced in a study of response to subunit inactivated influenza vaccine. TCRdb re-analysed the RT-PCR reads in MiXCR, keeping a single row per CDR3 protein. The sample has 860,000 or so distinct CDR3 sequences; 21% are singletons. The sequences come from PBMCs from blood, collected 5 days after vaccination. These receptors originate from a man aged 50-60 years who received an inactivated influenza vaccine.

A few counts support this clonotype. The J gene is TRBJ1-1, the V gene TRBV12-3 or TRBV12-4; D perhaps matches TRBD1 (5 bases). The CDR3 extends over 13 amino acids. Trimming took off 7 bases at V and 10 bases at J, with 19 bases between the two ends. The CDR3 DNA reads TGTGCCAGCATCCGGGATCCTTTGGGGGTAGCTTTCTTT. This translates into CASIRDPLGVAFF.

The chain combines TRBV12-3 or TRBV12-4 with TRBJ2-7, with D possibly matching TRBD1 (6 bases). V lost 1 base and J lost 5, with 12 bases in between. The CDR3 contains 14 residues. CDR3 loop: CASSLGRGLHEQYF. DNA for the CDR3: TGTGCCAGCAGTTTAGGCAGGGGCTTACACGAGCAGTACTTC.

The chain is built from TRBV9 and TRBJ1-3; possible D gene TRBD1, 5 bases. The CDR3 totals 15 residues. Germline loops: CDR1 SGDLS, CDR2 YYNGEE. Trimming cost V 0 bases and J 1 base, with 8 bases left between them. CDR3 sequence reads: CASSVVGGSGNTIYF. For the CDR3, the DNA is TGTGCCAGCAGCGTAGTTGGGGGGTCTGGAAACACCATATATTTT. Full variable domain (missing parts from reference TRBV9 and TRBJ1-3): DSGVTQTPKHLITATGQRVTLRCSPRSGDLSVYWYQQSLDQGLQFLIQYYNGEERAKGNILERFSAQQFPDLHSELNLSSLELGDSALYFCASSVVGGSGNTIYFGEGSWLTVV.

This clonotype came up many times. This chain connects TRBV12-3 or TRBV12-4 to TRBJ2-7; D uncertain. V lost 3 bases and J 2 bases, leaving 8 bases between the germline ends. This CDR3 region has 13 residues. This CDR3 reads CASSFHVPYEQYF. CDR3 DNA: TGTGCCAGCAGTTTCCACGTACCCTACGAGCAGTACTTC.

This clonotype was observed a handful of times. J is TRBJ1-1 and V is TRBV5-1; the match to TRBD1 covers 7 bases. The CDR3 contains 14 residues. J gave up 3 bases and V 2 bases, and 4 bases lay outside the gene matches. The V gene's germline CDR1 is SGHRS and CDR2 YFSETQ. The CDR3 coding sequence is TGCGCCAGCAGCTTTGGACAGGAATACACTGAAGCTTTCTTT. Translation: CASSFGQEYTEAFF.

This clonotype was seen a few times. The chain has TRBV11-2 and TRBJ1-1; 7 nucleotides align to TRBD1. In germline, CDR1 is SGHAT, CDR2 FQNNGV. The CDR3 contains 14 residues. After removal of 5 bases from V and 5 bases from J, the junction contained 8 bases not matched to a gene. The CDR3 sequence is CASSVWLQGTEAFF. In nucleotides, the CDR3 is TGTGCCAGCAGCGTTTGGCTACAGGGGACTGAAGCTTTCTTT.

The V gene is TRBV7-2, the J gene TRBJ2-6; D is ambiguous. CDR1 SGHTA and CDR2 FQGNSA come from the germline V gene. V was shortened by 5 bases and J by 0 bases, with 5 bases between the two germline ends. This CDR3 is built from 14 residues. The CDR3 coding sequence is TGTGCCAGCAGCCAAAGCTCTGGGGCCAACGTCCTGACTTTC. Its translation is CASSQSSGANVLTF.

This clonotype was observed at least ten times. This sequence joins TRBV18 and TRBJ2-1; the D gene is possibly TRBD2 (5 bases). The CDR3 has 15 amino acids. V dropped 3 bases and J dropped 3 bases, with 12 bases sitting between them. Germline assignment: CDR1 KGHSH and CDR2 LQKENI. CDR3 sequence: CASSPPGGSYNEQFF. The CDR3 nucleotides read TGTGCCAGCTCACCCCCCGGAGGCAGCTACAATGAGCAGTTCTTC.

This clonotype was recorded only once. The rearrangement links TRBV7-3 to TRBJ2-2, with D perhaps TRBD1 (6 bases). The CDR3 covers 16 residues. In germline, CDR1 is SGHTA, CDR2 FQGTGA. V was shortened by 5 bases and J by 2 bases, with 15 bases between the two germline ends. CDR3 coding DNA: TGTGCCAGCAGCCTCGCCGGGACACATAACACCGGGGAGCTGTTTTTT. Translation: CASSLAGTHNTGELFF.

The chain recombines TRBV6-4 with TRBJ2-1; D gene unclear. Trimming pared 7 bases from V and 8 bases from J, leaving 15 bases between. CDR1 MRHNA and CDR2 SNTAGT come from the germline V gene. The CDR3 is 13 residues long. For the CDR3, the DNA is TGTGCCAGCAAGCCCAATCCAGACCATGAGCAGTTCTTC. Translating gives CASKPNPDHEQFF.

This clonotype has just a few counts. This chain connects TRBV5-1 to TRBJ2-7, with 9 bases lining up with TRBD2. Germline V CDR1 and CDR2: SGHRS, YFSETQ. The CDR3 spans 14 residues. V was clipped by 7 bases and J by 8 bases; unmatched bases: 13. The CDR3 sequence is CASAFGTSSGQQYF. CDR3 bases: TGCGCCAGCGCCTTCGGGACTAGCTCTGGCCAGCAGTACTTC.

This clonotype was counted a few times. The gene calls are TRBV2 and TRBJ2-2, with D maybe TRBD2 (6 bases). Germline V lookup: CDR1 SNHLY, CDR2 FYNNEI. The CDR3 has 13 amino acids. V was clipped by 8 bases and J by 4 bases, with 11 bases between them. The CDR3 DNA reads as TGTGCCAGCGGGGGGTTCGCCACCGGGGAGCTGTTTTTT. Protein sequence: CASGGFATGELFF.

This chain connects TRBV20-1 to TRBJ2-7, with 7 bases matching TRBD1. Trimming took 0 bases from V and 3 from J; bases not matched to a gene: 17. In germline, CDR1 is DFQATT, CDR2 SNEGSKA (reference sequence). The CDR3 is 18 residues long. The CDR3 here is CSARDIMDWDSVLYEQYF. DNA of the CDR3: TGCAGTGCTAGAGATATCATGGATTGGGACAGCGTCCTCTACGAGCAGTACTTC.

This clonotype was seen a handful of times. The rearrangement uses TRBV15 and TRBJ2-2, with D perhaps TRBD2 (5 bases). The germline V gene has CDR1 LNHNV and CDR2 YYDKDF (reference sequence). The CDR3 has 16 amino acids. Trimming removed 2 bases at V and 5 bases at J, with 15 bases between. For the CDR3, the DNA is TGTGCCACCAGCAGATGGTCCGGGATCCAAACCGGGGAGCTGTTTTTT. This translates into CATSRWSGIQTGELFF.

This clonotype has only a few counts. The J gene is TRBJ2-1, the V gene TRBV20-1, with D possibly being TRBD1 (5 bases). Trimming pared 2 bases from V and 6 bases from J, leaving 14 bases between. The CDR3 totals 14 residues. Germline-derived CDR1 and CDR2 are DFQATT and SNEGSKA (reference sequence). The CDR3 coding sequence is TGCAGTGCTAGATTCCAGGGAACACGCAATGAGCAGTTCTTC. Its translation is CSARFQGTRNEQFF.